This T cell receptor beta chain was identified in a study of T cells in Graves' hyperthyroidism and ophthalmopathy (dated by TCRdb to about 2019). About the study as a whole: Peripheral blood was collected at initial diagnosis, before any treatment. The 100 or so discovery patients were randomly split 7:3 into training and test sets. In about six Graves' hyperthyroidism patients, the study also compared T-cell repertoires from thyroid tissue with T-cell repertoires from blood. Once sampling was done, hyperthyroidism patients were given methimazole at a starting dose of 30 mg daily, whereas ophthalmopathy patients were given high-dose intravenous methylprednisolone. Whether ophthalmopathy could be predicted prospectively was tested in an independent validation cohort made up of approximately 19 hyperthyroidism patients plus 17 patients who later progressed to ophthalmopathy. To identify TCR V-J signatures that set the groups apart, the researchers used a discovery cohort of about a hundred patients, made up of roughly 40 with Graves' ophthalmopathy and 55 to 65 with stable Graves' hyperthyroidism. The paper reports TCR Vbeta CDR3 sequencing of some 140 peripheral blood samples: around 45 ophthalmopathy, over 70 hyperthyroidism and around 17 progressor patients. What the work shows at the level of the full study, not this receptor alone: During validation, the model predicted progression to ophthalmopathy a median of around 6 months ahead of onset, with around 70% sensitivity and more than 72% specificity. Most expanded thyroid clonotypes (frequency above 0.001) were also detected in blood, suggesting blood repertoires may reflect thyroid immune responses. A model built on a 13 V-J signature distinguished ophthalmopathy from stable hyperthyroidism, reaching about 88% sensitivity and around 81% specificity in cross-validation and 80%/75% in testing. Sample size was not statistically predetermined, and blinding of investigators to group allocation was not performed.

The V end loses 4 bases and the J end loses 1 base, and a stretch of 10 bases separates them. Per the germline V gene, MNHNS is the CDR1 and SASEGT is the CDR2. Measured from the cysteine to the phenylalanine, the CDR3 is 14 residues long. The sequence is cut down to CDR3 DNA, 42 bases in frame from base 1. Amplification of TCR beta CDR3 regions was carried out from RNA transcripts. The first round of RT-PCR for the TCR CDR3 was performed with the HTBI primer set and the Qiagen OneStep RT-PCR kit. A second multiplex PCR round built the libraries, followed by size selection and purification. Sequencing of the libraries was done on an Illumina HiSeq2000 using paired-end 100 bp reads. Per the authors' processing: SOAPnuke was used to process the raw data, with reads discarded if the reads contained adapters or uncalled bases, had a mean Phred below 15, or lacked an exact constant-primer or identifier match. High-quality paired reads were merged using COPE v1.2.5, and each unique nucleotide sequence was defined as a clonotype. MiTCR v1.1 was used to align clonotypes to the IMGT TRBV, TRBD and TRBJ reference segments. The analysis included only V-J combinations with a frequency above 0.0001, which together covered over 98% of the repertoires. The TCS score was defined as F50 (clonal expansion) divided by E x V (chaos), with BLOSUM62-based TCRdist calculated between CDR3 peptides within each V-J. Welch's t-statistics and random forest reduced several hundred V-J features to around 14, which were used in a naive Bayes classifier (R e1071). The raw public reads went through TCRdb reprocessing: fastp at Q25, MiXCR clone calling, in-frame beta chains kept. Under each unique CDR3 protein, matching rows form one entry showing the most common genes and DNA. None of the V and J calls come from the authors' own analysis; TCRdb made them. A total of fewer than 600,000 distinct CDR3 sequences appear in this sample, around 13% of them only once. The biggest ten clones account for 14% of the sample.

Stable Graves' hyperthyroidism was defined as no progression to ophthalmopathy during 18 months of follow-up. Hyperthyroidism patients were newly diagnosed, with disease duration under 2 months, and aged 18 to 65 years. Any patient with an uncontrolled infection, another autoimmune disease, pregnancy or lactation was excluded. Diagnoses were based on clinical symptoms, serum thyroxine and TRAb, thyroid ultrasound and orbital computed tomography. PBMCs were separated from roughly 10 ml of fresh peripheral blood using Ficoll-Paque density gradient centrifugation. Trizol reagent was used to extract total RNA, and RNA quality was then checked on an Agilent 2100 Bioanalyzer. This clonotype was seen many times. It has no known antigen specificity. No per-base quality is available; no much larger clone lies one base away.

Sequencing was performed on blood. The TCR sequence derives from a woman between 40 and 55 years old with Graves' hyperthyroidism. The chain joins TRBV6-1 to TRBJ1-1, with the D gene uncertain. The sequenced DNA is TGTGCCAGCAGTGCCCATTTAGGGAACACTGAAGCTTTCTTT. It encodes CASSAHLGNTEAFF.